This T cell receptor (beta chain) was found in a study of blood T cell repertoires in COVID-19. For the study at large: COVID-19 samples collected from the United States, Italy and Spain covered acute and convalescent phases. The analysed material was cDNA or gDNA that came from T cells, B-cell-depleted T cells, or PBMCs.

CDR3 length: 17 residues. V shed 0 bases and J shed 2 bases, with 15 bases lying between them. Per germline, CDR1 MNHEY and CDR2 SMNVEV (reference sequence). Some clones are missing from TCRdb's copy, which holds only in-frame ones; the method was immunoSEQ multiplex PCR. The sample lists roughly 220,000 clones, more than 65% seen once, with roughly 1.4% in the top ten. The sequence was collected from a woman in her thirties or forties who had recovered from COVID-19. Source material: peripheral blood. The J gene is TRBJ2-3, the V gene TRBV27, with a tentative D call TRBD2 (6 bases). In DNA, the CDR3 is TGTGCCAGCAGTTTATCGAGTGTAGCGGAGGTCACAGATACGCAGTATTTT. Protein product: CASSLSSVAEVTDTQYF.